The 17 T cell receptor beta chains below all came from one sample that was sequenced in a study of T cell changes during pregnancy in multiple sclerosis. The repertoire was sequenced with immunoSEQ multiplex PCR; TCRdb's copy has only in-frame clones and lacks some. The sample lists tens of thousands of clones, 91% occurring once. The sample consisted of peripheral blood, taken after pregnancy. The receptors shown here come from a female donor in good health, enrolled as a control in a pregnancy study.

The chain has TRBV7-2 and TRBJ1-5; D unclear. The CDR3 loop spans 14 amino acids. V was shortened by 2 bases and J by 6 bases, with 11 bases between the two germline ends. Germline assignment: CDR1 SGHTA and CDR2 FQGNSA. The CDR3 region has the DNA TGTGCCAGCAGCTTACCCGGAGGTGTTCAGCCCCAGCATTTT. Its translation is CASSLPGGVQPQHF. The full variable domain, rest sourced from reference TRBV7-2 and TRBJ1-5, is GAGVSQSPSNKVTEKGKDVELRCDPISGHTALYWYRQSLGQGLEFLIYFQGNSAPDKSGLPSDRFSAERTGGSVSTLTIQRTQQEDSAVYLCASSLPGGVQPQHFGDGTRLSIL.

The rearrangement joins TRBV7-3 to TRBJ2-3, with 8 bases aligning to TRBD2. Losses at the gene ends were 0 bases for V and 1 base for J; bases not matched to a gene: 0. Germline CDR1 is SGHTA and CDR2 is FQGTGA. The CDR3 extends over 15 amino acids. The CDR3 is CASSLTSGGTDTQYF. The CDR3 DNA follows: TGTGCCAGCAGCTTAACTAGCGGGGGCACAGATACGCAGTATTTT.

The chain recombines TRBV11-2 with TRBJ1-1; D call uncertain. CDR1 and CDR2 (germline): SGHAT, FQNNGV. Trimming stripped 5 bases from V and 0 bases from J, with 16 bases between. The CDR3 sequence is 16 residues long. The CDR3 here is CASSPYGRIMNTEAFF. In DNA form, the CDR3 reads TGTGCCAGCAGCCCTTACGGGAGAATTATGAACACTGAAGCTTTCTTT.

The chain joins TRBV7-9 to TRBJ2-7; 10 positions match TRBD2. Per germline, CDR1 SEHNR and CDR2 FQNEAQ (reference sequence). There are 14 residues in the CDR3. V was pared by 5 bases and J by 7 bases, with 8 bases of the junction left unmatched. DNA for the CDR3: TGTGCCAGCAGCCGAGCCGGACTAGCGGTAGAGCAGTACTTC. Its translation: CASSRAGLAVEQYF. The whole variable domain, filled in from reference TRBV7-9 and TRBJ2-7, reads DTGVSQNPRHKITKRGQNVTFRCDPISEHNRLYWYRQTLGQGPEFLTYFQNEAQLEKSRLLSDRFSAERPKGSFSTLEIQRTEQGDSAMYLCASSRAGLAVEQYFGPGTRLTVT.

The rearrangement uses TRBV7-6 and TRBJ2-7; D perhaps matches TRBD2 (5 bases). Germline-derived CDR1 and CDR2 are SGHVS and FNYEAQ. V gave up 5 bases and J gave up 7 bases, with 18 bases separating them. The CDR3 runs 14 residues. The CDR3 DNA sequence: TGTGCCAGCAGCCCGGCGGTAGGTCCGGGGGAGCAGTACTTC. Translation: CASSPAVGPGEQYF. The full variable domain, in which reference TRBV7-6 and TRBJ2-7 provide the parts outside the CDR3, is GAGVSQSPRYKVTKRGQDVALRCDPISGHVSLYWYRQALGQGPEFLTYFNYEAQQDKSGLPNDRFSAERPEGSISTLTIQRTEQRDSAMYRCASSPAVGPGEQYFGPGTRLTVT.

J is TRBJ2-2 and V is TRBV19; the D is unclear. CDR1 and CDR2 from the germline V gene are LNHDA and SQIVND (reference sequence). The CDR3 consists of 18 residues. The V gene lost 7 bases and the J gene lost 0 bases, with 21 bases spanning the gap. CDR3 loop: CASTPIQFIGSNTGELFF. In nucleotides, the CDR3 is TGTGCCAGTACCCCGATCCAATTTATCGGGTCGAACACCGGGGAGCTGTTTTTT. Filled out from reference TRBV19 and TRBJ2-2, the complete variable domain reads DGGITQSPKYLFRKEGQNVTLSCEQNLNHDAMYWYRQDPGQGLRLIYYSQIVNDFQKGDIAEGYSVSREKKESFPLTVTSAQKNPTAFYLCASTPIQFIGSNTGELFFGEGSRLTVL.

V usage is TRBV7-2 and J usage is TRBJ2-1; D ambiguous. V was shortened by 0 bases and J by 9 bases, with 9 bases between the two germline ends. This CDR3 region has 13 residues. Germline lookup yields CDR1 SGHTA and CDR2 FQGNSA. The CDR3 spells CASSLAWAPEQFF. The CDR3 nucleotides are TGTGCCAGCAGCTTAGCGTGGGCTCCTGAGCAGTTCTTC. The variable domain in full, with the rest retrieved from reference TRBV7-2 and TRBJ2-1, is GAGVSQSPSNKVTEKGKDVELRCDPISGHTALYWYRQSLGQGLEFLIYFQGNSAPDKSGLPSDRFSAERTGGSVSTLTIQRTQQEDSAVYLCASSLAWAPEQFFGPGTRLTVL.

V and J are TRBV28 and TRBJ2-7, with a tentative D call TRBD2 (6 bases). Trimming shortened V by 3 bases and J by 7 bases, and 7 bases separated the two germline ends. This CDR3 region has 11 residues. Germline values: CDR1 MDHEN, CDR2 SYDVKM. In nucleotides, the CDR3 is TGTGCCAGCAGTTTTGGGGGGGAGCAGTACTTC. It translates to CASSFGGEQYF.

On this clone itself: The junction shows a germline mismatch at one end, possibly a read error. The gene calls are TRBV28 and TRBJ1-6; D may be TRBD1 (5 bases). This CDR3 spans 14 amino acids. Germline V lookup: CDR1 MDHEN, CDR2 SYDVKM. CDR3 coding DNA: TGTGCCGGCAGGGAGGCTTCCTATAATTCACCCCTCCACTTT. It encodes CAGREASYNSPLHF.

The chain couples TRBV11-3 to TRBJ2-3; weak D call: TRBD1 (6 bases). V was trimmed by 5 bases and J by 5 bases, leaving 11 bases between them. CDR3 length: 13 amino acids. The germline V gene has CDR1 SGHNT and CDR2 YENEEA. CDR3 sequence reads: CASSIPGEDTQYF. CDR3 in DNA: TGTGCCAGCAGCATTCCAGGGGAAGATACGCAGTATTTT.

The V and J genes are TRBV5-1 and TRBJ2-7; TRBD1 matches 8 bases. After removal of 3 bases from V and 3 bases from J, the junction contained 17 bases not matched to a gene. The CDR3 is 18 amino acids. From germline, CDR1 is SGHRS and CDR2 YFSETQ. In DNA, the CDR3 is TGCGCCAGCAGCTCCAAACTTACTACGGGACAGGTATACTACGAGCAGTACTTC. It encodes CASSSKLTTGQVYYEQYF.

The chain carries TRBV4-3 and TRBJ2-7, with TRBD1 matching over 7 bases. Trimming cost V 1 base and J 2 bases; bases outside gene matches: 5. The CDR3 length is 15 residues. CDR1 LGHNA and CDR2 YSLEER come from the germline V gene. CDR3 protein: CASSQAPGQAYEQYF. The CDR3 bases are TGCGCCAGCAGCCAAGCCCCCGGACAGGCCTACGAGCAGTACTTC.

The V call is TRBV6-5, the J call TRBJ2-1; 9 nucleotides agree with TRBD1. The CDR3 has 13 residues. V lost 4 bases to trimming and J lost 10 bases; unmatched junction nucleotides: 5. The germline V gene has CDR1 MNHEY and CDR2 SVGAGI. For the CDR3, the DNA is TGTGCCAGCAGTTTCGGGACAGGGCTAGAGCAGTTCTTC. Amino acids: CASSFGTGLEQFF.

V usage is TRBV28 and J usage is TRBJ2-3, with 11 bases identical to TRBD2. The V gene end was trimmed by 3 bases and the J gene end by 5 bases; junction bases not matched to a gene: 7. The CDR3 consists of 16 residues. Looked up from germline, CDR1 is MDHEN and CDR2 is SYDVKM. The CDR3 is CASSFSGGAEGDTQYF. CDR3 nucleotide sequence: TGTGCCAGCAGTTTTAGCGGGGGGGCCGAAGGAGATACGCAGTATTTT.

The chain joins TRBV19 to TRBJ2-5; 8 nucleotides line up with TRBD2. The CDR3 runs to 17 residues. The ends lost 5 bases at V and 2 bases at J; junction bases unmatched: 13. Germline V gene sequence: CDR1 LNHDA, CDR2 SQIVND (reference sequence). CDR3 in amino acids: CASSYLSGASPQETQYF. CDR3 in DNA: TGTGCCAGTAGTTACCTTAGCGGGGCCAGTCCACAAGAGACCCAGTACTTC.

The rearrangement uses TRBV28 and TRBJ1-2; unclear D gene. V lost 2 bases to trimming and J lost 6 bases, with 13 bases between them. CDR3 size: 14 residues. Germline assignment: CDR1 MDHEN and CDR2 SYDVKM. CDR3 DNA: TGTGCCAGCAGTTTAGCGGGCCTCCCCCATGGCTACACCTTC. This translates into CASSLAGLPHGYTF.

The genes are TRBV4-3 and TRBJ2-5, with a tentative D call TRBD1 (5 bases). V was clipped by 0 bases and J by 4 bases, with 12 bases between them. Germline values: CDR1 LGHNA, CDR2 YSLEER. CDR3 length equals 15 residues. CDR3 region: CASSQEAGIGETQYF. Here the CDR3 DNA reads TGCGCCAGCAGCCAAGAGGCAGGGATTGGAGAGACCCAGTACTTC.